This T cell receptor beta chain came from a study of T cells after yellow fever vaccination. Regarding the study as a whole: Although the secondary response was weaker, it peaked faster, at day 5 versus 15. Only a small proportion of the clonotypes turned up in both the CD4 and the CD8 compartments, likely arising from convergent recombination.

V was clipped by 6 bases and J by 2 bases, with 11 bases between them. The germline CDR1 and CDR2 sequences are SGHTA and FQGNSA. This CDR3 has 13 amino acids. In its sample, this clonotype was seen once. Its antigen is not identified. A universal primer site and UMIs were added as TCR cDNA was made by 5'RACE template switching. TCRdb independently ran MiXCR on the 5' RACE reads; one entry per CDR3 protein. Altogether approximately 510,000 distinct CDR3 sequences are present, around a fifth being singletons, with the ten largest covering about 16%. The material was PBMCs, obtained 21 days after the first yellow fever vaccination. This TCR came from a man younger than 30 who received the YFV17D yellow fever vaccine. The chain links TRBV7-2 to TRBJ2-7; D may be TRBD1 (5 bases). CDR3: CASSAGFAYEQYF. The CDR3 DNA follows: TGTGCCAGCAGTGCAGGGTTCGCCTACGAGCAGTACTTC.